This T cell receptor beta chain was captured in a study of T-cell memory formation after mild COVID-19. Employing constant-segment primers, 5'RACE generated TCR alpha and TCR beta cDNA libraries bearing sample barcodes and UMIs. TCRdb processed the 5' RACE reads anew with MiXCR; each CDR3 protein has one entry. The table has roughly 150,000 distinct CDR3 sequences, around 15% seen once. With 6 bases clipped from V and 4 bases from J, the junction kept 8 bases outside the gene matches. The CDR3 has 14 residues. CDR1 and CDR2 from the germline V gene are SGHTA and FQGTGA. The chain recombines TRBV7-3 with TRBJ1-1; the match to TRBD1 covers 7 bases. The specimen sequenced was PBMCs or a T cell subset sorted from them (not recorded which). The sequence came from an adult woman who had mild COVID-19 (a few samples of this study predate the infection). Cell type and time point are not known. This CDR3 reads CASRRTGVSTEAFF. CDR3 bases: TGTGCCAGCAGACGCACAGGGGTGAGCACTGAAGCTTTCTTT.